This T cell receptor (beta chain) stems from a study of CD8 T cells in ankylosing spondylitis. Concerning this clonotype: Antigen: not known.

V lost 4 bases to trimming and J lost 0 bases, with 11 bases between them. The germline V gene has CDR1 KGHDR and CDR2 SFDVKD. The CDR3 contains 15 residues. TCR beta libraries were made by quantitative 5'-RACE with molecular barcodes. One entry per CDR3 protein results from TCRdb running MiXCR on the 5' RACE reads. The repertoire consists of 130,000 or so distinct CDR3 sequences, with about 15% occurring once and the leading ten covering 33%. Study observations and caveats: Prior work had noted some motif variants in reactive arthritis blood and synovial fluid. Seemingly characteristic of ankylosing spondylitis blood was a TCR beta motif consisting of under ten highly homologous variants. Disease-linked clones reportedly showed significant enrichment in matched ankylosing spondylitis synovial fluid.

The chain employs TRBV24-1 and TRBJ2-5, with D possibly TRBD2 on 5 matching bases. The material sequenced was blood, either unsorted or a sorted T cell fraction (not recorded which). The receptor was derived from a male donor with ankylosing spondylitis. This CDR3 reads CATSDLDSYQETQYF. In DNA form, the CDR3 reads TGTGCCACCAGTGACCTGGACTCTTACCAAGAGACCCAGTACTTC.